These 20 T cell receptor beta chains were sequenced from one sample in a study of cytomegalovirus exposure and HLA in healthy donors (dated by TCRdb to about 2017). The library was built by means of the immunoSEQ multiplex PCR assay. For the multiplex PCR, a mixture combining 60 forward primers for TCR Vbeta segments and 13 reverse primers for TCR Jbeta segments was used. In its TCRdb copy, this immuneACCESS table keeps in-frame sequences only and misses some clones. Where compared with another copy, unresolved V genes explain less than half of these, and the others have no known cause. The sample data list over 80,000 clones, and roughly 70% of these were observed just once. Clones ranked in the top ten supply roughly 3% of the sample. The sequencing sample was made of PBMCs. The receptor source for this set is a man in his forties in good health and CMV-seronegative.

The chain couples TRBV7-6 to TRBJ2-7; maybe TRBD1 (5 bases). CDR1 and CDR2 from the germline V gene are SGHVS and FNYEAQ. The V gene lost 4 bases and the J gene lost 3 bases, with 13 bases spanning the gap. The CDR3 has 14 residues. The CDR3 DNA reads TGTGCCAGCAGCTCCCTAGACAGAAACTACGAGCAGTACTTC. The encoded protein is CASSSLDRNYEQYF. Together with reference TRBV7-6 and TRBJ2-7, the CDR3 gives the full variable domain: GAGVSQSPRYKVTKRGQDVALRCDPISGHVSLYWYRQALGQGPEFLTYFNYEAQQDKSGLPNDRFSAERPEGSISTLTIQRTEQRDSAMYRCASSSLDRNYEQYFGPGTRLTVT.

J is TRBJ2-7 and V is TRBV7-5; TRBD2 reflects the table's D call only, with no check against the DNA. TRBV7-5 represents a pseudogene. This CDR3 spans 16 amino acids. CDR3 loop: CIRSLKAQSATYEQYF. DNA for the CDR3: TGTATCAGAAGCTTAAAAGCGCAGAGCGCCACCTACGAGCAGTACTTC.

The chain is built from TRBV6-5 and TRBJ1-1, with TRBD1 matching 12 bases. V dropped 5 bases and J dropped 4; count of bases not matched to a gene: 5. Germline assignment: CDR1 MNHEY and CDR2 SVGAGI. This CDR3 spans 15 amino acids. In DNA form, the CDR3 reads TGTGCCAGCAGTGGGACAGGGGGCTTTGGCACTGAAGCTTTCTTT. This gives the protein CASSGTGGFGTEAFF.

V gene TRBV7-8 combines with J gene TRBJ1-6; D is uncertain. Trimming stripped 5 bases from V and 10 bases from J, with 18 bases between. CDR1 is SGHVS and CDR2 is FQNEAQ in the germline V gene. CDR3 size: 15 residues. The CDR3 protein is CASSPREARNSPLHF. The DNA of the CDR3 is TGTGCCAGCAGCCCTAGAGAGGCGAGGAACTCACCCCTCCACTTT.

This chain joins TRBV9 and TRBJ2-7; TRBD1 matches 8 bases. CDR1 SGDLS and CDR2 YYNGEE come from the germline V gene. This CDR3 is 17 amino acids long. V was clipped by 4 bases and J by 6 bases; unmatched bases: 18. This CDR3 reads CASSTSGTGSPLGEQYF. CDR3 sequence (DNA): TGTGCCAGCAGCACCTCCGGGACAGGATCCCCATTAGGCGAGCAGTACTTC.

Turning to this clone: A junction end diverges from the germline sequence, so it may reflect a read error. The chain joins TRBV7-2 to TRBJ1-6; tentative D call: TRBD1 (6 bases). This CDR3 comprises 14 residues. Per germline, CDR1 SGHTA and CDR2 FQGNSA. Here the CDR3 DNA reads TGTGCCAGCCGCTTGGACAGCTCAAATTCACCCCTCCACTTT. It encodes CASRLDSSNSPLHF.

J is TRBJ2-1 and V is TRBV9, with TRBD2 as a possible D gene (5 bases). The V gene lost 4 bases and the J gene lost 0 bases, with 14 bases spanning the gap. Germline V gene sequence: CDR1 SGDLS, CDR2 YYNGEE. The CDR3 length is 16 residues. CDR3 amino acids: CASSPQGLSSYNEQFF. The CDR3 DNA sequence: TGTGCCAGCAGCCCCCAAGGACTCAGCTCCTACAATGAGCAGTTCTTC.

This chain uses TRBV14 with TRBJ2-2; perhaps TRBD2 as D (6 bases). Trimming took off 4 bases at V and 2 bases at J, with 14 bases between the two ends. The CDR3 length is 16 residues. The germline V gene has CDR1 SGHDN and CDR2 FVKESK. This CDR3 reads CASSPLWRANTGELFF. DNA of the CDR3: TGTGCCAGCAGCCCATTATGGAGGGCCAACACCGGGGAGCTGTTTTTT.

The rearrangement uses TRBV28 and TRBJ1-1, with D uncertain. The CDR3 has 14 residues. Trimming removed 3 bases from V and 1 base from J, with 9 bases in between. Germline loops: CDR1 MDHEN, CDR2 SYDVKM. CDR3 region: CASSLVRGNTEAFF. DNA of the CDR3: TGTGCCAGCAGTTTGGTTCGGGGGAACACTGAAGCTTTCTTT. Filled out from reference TRBV28 and TRBJ1-1, the complete variable domain reads DVKVTQSSRYLVKRTGEKVFLECVQDMDHENMFWYRQDPGLGLRLIYFSYDVKMKEKGDIPEGYSVSREKKERFSLILESASTNQTSMYLCASSLVRGNTEAFFGQGTRLTVV.

The V gene is TRBV6-1, the J gene TRBJ2-7, with TRBD1 matching over 8 bases. V trimming: 7 bases; J trimming: 3 bases; junction bases outside the gene matches: 5. Germline V gene lookup returns CDR1 MNHNS and CDR2 SASEGT. The CDR3 contains 13 residues. Here the CDR3 DNA reads TGTGCCAGCAAGGTCGGACAGGGCTACGAGCAGTACTTC. Protein: CASKVGQGYEQYF.

CDR3 nucleotides: TGTGCAAGTCGCTTAGTCCCGGAGAAAAGCGGCTACGAGCAGTACTTC. This sequence encodes CASRLVPEKSGYEQYF. This chain uses TRBV12-2 with TRBJ2-7; the D call TRBD2 from the table was never checked on the DNA. TRBV12-2 is reported as a pseudogene. This CDR3 has 16 residues.

The chain combines TRBV6-6 with TRBJ2-5, with a weak D call TRBD2 (6 bases). Germline CDR1 is MNHNY and CDR2 is SVGAGI (reference sequence). The CDR3 spans 15 residues. Trimming shortened V by 2 bases and J by 5 bases, and 15 bases separated the two germline ends. The CDR3 nucleotides read TGTGCCAGCAGTTACCCGGGACCGGGGAGGGAGACCCAGTACTTC. Amino acid sequence: CASSYPGPGRETQYF.

V gene TRBV6-5 combines with J gene TRBJ2-1; possible D gene TRBD1, 5 bases. From germline, CDR1 is MNHEY and CDR2 SVGAGI. This CDR3 has 16 residues. V dropped 7 bases and J dropped 4 bases, with 20 bases sitting between them. The CDR3 loop is CASTYSPQDLYNEQFF. Written as DNA, the CDR3 is TGTGCCAGCACCTACTCCCCACAGGACCTTTACAATGAGCAGTTCTTC.

V gene TRBV6-5 combines with J gene TRBJ1-1, with 7 bases identical to TRBD1. V was pared by 5 bases and J by 3 bases, with 6 bases of the junction left unmatched. Germline-derived CDR1 and CDR2 are MNHEY and SVGAGI. CDR3 length: 14 residues. Here the CDR3 DNA reads TGTGCCAGCAGTCTAAGGGGGCAGGACACTGAAGCTTTCTTT. Its translation is CASSLRGQDTEAFF.

The chain employs TRBV6-5 and TRBJ2-1; D possibly corresponds to TRBD2 (6 bases). Germline-derived CDR1 and CDR2 are MNHEY and SVGAGI. CDR3 length: 14 amino acids. V was clipped by 2 bases and J by 6 bases, with 11 bases between them. In nucleotides, the CDR3 is TGTGCCAGCAGTTACCGACTAGGGATCAATGAGCAGTTCTTC. Protein: CASSYRLGINEQFF.

This chain links TRBV2 with TRBJ1-1, with D tentatively TRBD1 (5 bases). Germline CDR1 is SNHLY and CDR2 is FYNNEI. The CDR3 totals 13 residues. Trimming removed 8 bases at V and 4 bases at J, with 14 bases between. The chain's CDR3 is CASSEGVPTEAFF. The CDR3 DNA reads as TGTGCCAGCTCGGAAGGGGTCCCCACTGAAGCTTTCTTT. The full variable domain, in which reference TRBV2 and TRBJ1-1 provide the parts outside the CDR3, is EPEVTQTPSHQVTQMGQEVILRCVPISNHLYFYWYRQILGQKVEFLVSFYNNEISEKSEIFDDQFSVERPDGSNFTLKIRSTKLEDSAMYFCASSEGVPTEAFFGQGTRLTVV.

V usage is TRBV6-5 and J usage is TRBJ1-1; TRBD1 agrees at 9 bases. The trim removed 4 bases at V and 2 bases at J, leaving 5 bases unmatched. This CDR3 spans 15 amino acids. Germline assignment: CDR1 MNHEY and CDR2 SVGAGI. CDR3 in amino acids: CASSFWDRVNTEAFF. DNA of the CDR3: TGTGCCAGCAGTTTTTGGGACAGGGTCAACACTGAAGCTTTCTTT.

This clone was seen a single time. The CDR3: CASRARVTEAFF. CDR3 sequence (DNA): TGTGCCAGCAGGGCCAGGGTCACTGAAGCTTTCTTT. V and J are TRBV28 and TRBJ1-1; the D gene is possibly TRBD1 (5 bases). Looked up from germline, CDR1 is MDHEN and CDR2 is SYDVKM. Trimming took off 6 bases at V and 4 bases at J, with 9 bases between the two ends. The CDR3 totals 12 residues.

The J gene is TRBJ1-1, the V gene TRBV7-6; 7 bases are a match to TRBD1. Looked up from germline, CDR1 is SGHVS and CDR2 is FNYEAQ. After removal of 5 bases from V and 3 bases from J, the junction contained 6 bases not matched to a gene. The CDR3 runs to 14 residues. The CDR3 spells CASSRDRVYTEAFF. The CDR3 bases are TGTGCCAGCAGCCGTGACAGGGTGTACACTGAAGCTTTCTTT.

V usage is TRBV6-6 and J usage is TRBJ1-4; TRBD1 agrees at 10 bases. CDR1 is MNHNY, CDR2 SVGAGI, per germline (reference sequence). The CDR3 consists of 14 residues. V dropped 6 bases and J dropped 8; count of bases not matched to a gene: 6. The CDR3 here is CASRTGTGDEKLFF. CDR3 nucleotides: TGTGCCAGCAGAACCGGGACAGGGGACGAAAAACTGTTTTTT.